Presented here are 30 T cell receptor beta chains from one specimen sequenced in a study of shared clonotypes between healthy human individuals. This table comes from immunoSEQ multiplex PCR, and its TCRdb copy is limited to in-frame clones, with some not included. Among approximately 2.1 million clones listed, about 92% were seen once. Sequenced: naive CD4+ T cells from PBMCs. Stated subset: CD45RA+ positively selected. Receptors originate from a man between 18 and 35 years old in good health. Some clones in this sample may be carry-over from other donors' samples.

In nucleotides, the CDR3 is TGTGCCAGCAGCGCCCGGGAGAACACTGAAGCTTTCTTT. This translates into CASSARENTEAFF. The chain couples TRBV7-9 to TRBJ1-1, with D hard to call. The CDR3 totals 13 residues. Deletions cut 5 bases from V and 1 base from J, with 8 bases between. Germline CDR1 reads SEHNR; CDR2 reads FQNEAQ (reference sequence). The full variable domain, in which reference TRBV7-9 and TRBJ1-1 provide the parts outside the CDR3, is DTGVSQNPRHKITKRGQNVTFRCDPISEHNRLYWYRQTLGQGPEFLTYFQNEAQLEKSRLLSDRFSAERPKGSFSTLEIQRTEQGDSAMYLCASSARENTEAFFGQGTRLTVV.

Of note for this clone: The sample carries other DNA sequences with the same CDR3. V usage is TRBV4-1 and J usage is TRBJ1-5; D is perhaps TRBD1 (5 bases). Germline loops: CDR1 MGHRA, CDR2 YSYEKL. V was shortened by 0 bases and J by 5 bases, with 11 bases between the two germline ends. The CDR3 contains 15 residues. For the CDR3, the DNA is TGCGCCAGCAGCCAAGATTTGTGGGGGGATCAGCCCCAGCATTTT. It yields the protein CASSQDLWGDQPQHF.

The rearrangement links TRBV5-1 to TRBJ2-5, with D perhaps TRBD2 (5 bases). The CDR3 is 15 amino acids. V shed 0 bases and J shed 5 bases, with 14 bases lying between them. CDR1 and CDR2 from the germline V gene are SGHRS and YFSETQ. The CDR3 loop reads CASSLESGDWETQYF. For the CDR3, the DNA is TGCGCCAGCAGCTTGGAATCCGGGGATTGGGAGACCCAGTACTTC.

V and J are TRBV7-9 and TRBJ1-1; no firm D call. Germline values: CDR1 SEHNR, CDR2 FQNEAQ (reference sequence). V lost 2 bases and J lost 3, with 10 bases in between. The CDR3 is made up of 14 amino acids. The CDR3 DNA follows: TGTGCCAGCAGCTTAATCGGGCCGGACACTGAAGCTTTCTTT. It yields the protein CASSLIGPDTEAFF.

The gene calls are TRBV7-3 and TRBJ2-2; D is tentatively TRBD1 or TRBD2 (5 bases each). V lost 2 bases, J lost 3 bases, and 10 bases lay in between. CDR1 SGHTA and CDR2 FQGTGA come from the germline V gene. The CDR3 is 15 amino acids. Written as DNA, the CDR3 is TGTGCCAGCAGCTTATTAACGGGACACACCGGGGAGCTGTTTTTT. It is translated as CASSLLTGHTGELFF.

This clone appeared a few times. The chain joins TRBV10-3 to TRBJ1-1; D unclear. The V end was cut by 0 bases, the J end by 1 base, with 9 bases between. The V gene's germline CDR1 is ENHRY and CDR2 SYGVKD. This CDR3 has 15 amino acids. The CDR3 spells CAISESKGSNTEAFF. The CDR3 nucleotides read TGTGCCATCAGTGAGTCGAAGGGATCGAACACTGAAGCTTTCTTT.

The gene calls are TRBV5-4 and TRBJ2-7; TRBD2 matches at 8 bases. The germline V gene has CDR1 SGHNT and CDR2 YYREEE (reference sequence). The CDR3 length is 16 residues. Unmatched junction bases numbered 11, after V lost 3 bases and J lost 3 bases. The CDR3 spells CASSSGGLAGNYEQYF. CDR3 coding DNA: TGTGCCAGCAGCTCGGGGGGGCTAGCGGGCAACTACGAGCAGTACTTC.

The rearrangement uses TRBV5-1 and TRBJ1-2; TRBD1 matches 8 bases. Germline assignment: CDR1 SGHRS and CDR2 YFSETQ. This CDR3 region has 13 residues. V shed 0 bases and J 8 bases; nucleotides not matched to a gene: 3. CDR3 loop: CASSLGTGIGYTF. CDR3 nucleotides: TGCGCCAGCAGCTTGGGGACAGGGATCGGCTACACCTTC. The variable domain in full, completed from reference TRBV5-1 and TRBJ1-2, reads KAGVTQTPRYLIKTRGQQVTLSCSPISGHRSVSWYQQTPGQGLQFLFEYFSETQRNKGNFPGRFSGRQFSNSRSEMNVSTLELGDSALYLCASSLGTGIGYTFGSGTRLTVV.

The rearrangement uses TRBV19 and TRBJ2-7, with 7 bases fitting TRBD2. With V trimmed by 5 bases and J by 3 bases, 7 bases remained unmatched. This CDR3 spans 14 amino acids. The germline gives CDR1 LNHDA, CDR2 SQIVND (reference sequence). CDR3 coding DNA: TGTGCCAGTAGTCTCCGGGGAGGGGTCTACGAGCAGTACTTC. Encoded protein: CASSLRGGVYEQYF.

The chain combines TRBV28 with TRBJ2-1; D gene unclear. Germline loops: CDR1 MDHEN, CDR2 SYDVKM. V was clipped by 3 bases and J by 0 bases, with 6 bases between them. The CDR3 spans 14 residues. CDR3 sequence: CASSLVSSYNEQFF. In DNA form, the CDR3 reads TGTGCCAGCAGTTTGGTGAGCTCCTACAATGAGCAGTTCTTC.

The CDR3 sequence is CASSFRAGRKTGANVLTF. CDR3 coding DNA: TGTGCCAGCAGCTTCCGGGCCGGTCGGAAAACTGGGGCCAACGTCCTGACTTTC. J is TRBJ2-6 and V is TRBV7-9; D not resolved. V was trimmed by 3 bases and J by 2 bases, leaving 17 bases between them. Germline V gene lookup returns CDR1 SEHNR and CDR2 FQNEAQ (reference sequence). The CDR3 has 18 residues.

The chain employs TRBV11-3 and TRBJ2-5, with D perhaps being TRBD1 or TRBD2 (7 bases each). Deletions cut 5 bases from V and 5 bases from J, with 9 bases between. Looked up from germline, CDR1 is SGHNT and CDR2 is YENEEA. The CDR3 runs 12 residues. The CDR3 nucleotides read TGTGCCAGCAGCCAGGGGGGGGAGACCCAGTACTTC. Translation gives CASSQGGETQYF.

The count of this clone is one. Other nucleotide sequences in the sample specify the same CDR3. This sequence joins TRBV11-3 and TRBJ2-1; TRBD1 or TRBD2 may be the D gene (5 bases each). V gave up 3 bases and J gave up 3 bases, with 9 bases separating them. CDR3 size: 14 residues. CDR1 is SGHNT and CDR2 is YENEEA in the germline V gene. The CDR3 loop reads CASSLRGFYNEQFF. The CDR3 bases are TGTGCCAGCAGCTTGAGGGGTTTCTACAATGAGCAGTTCTTC.

Remarks on this clone: Additional DNA sequences in this sample encode the identical CDR3. The chain couples TRBV5-4 to TRBJ2-3; TRBD2 aligns across 8 bases. Losses at the gene ends were 2 bases for V and 4 bases for J; bases not matched to a gene: 3. CDR1 SGHNT and CDR2 YYREEE come from the germline V gene (reference sequence). CDR3 length equals 14 residues. The CDR3 region has the DNA TGTGCCAGCAGCTTAAAGACTAGCGCAGATACGCAGTATTTT. Encoded protein: CASSLKTSADTQYF.

The chain couples TRBV6-5 to TRBJ2-2; no reliable D call. V was shortened by 5 bases and J by 1 base, with 2 bases between the two germline ends. The V gene's germline CDR1 is MNHEY and CDR2 SVGAGI. The CDR3 totals 12 residues. For the CDR3, the DNA is TGTGCCAGCAGTGAGAACACCGGGGAGCTGTTTTTT. It translates to CASSENTGELFF.

This sequence joins TRBV2 and TRBJ1-1; D is unresolved. Germline CDR1 is SNHLY and CDR2 is FYNNEI. This CDR3 region has 15 residues. The V and J ends lost 4 bases and 2 bases respectively, with 14 bases between them. CDR3 in amino acids: CASSAPGLRNTEAFF. In nucleotides, the CDR3 is TGTGCCAGCAGTGCTCCGGGTTTGAGAAACACTGAAGCTTTCTTT.

V gene TRBV6-5 combines with J gene TRBJ2-7, with D possibly being TRBD2 (6 bases). This CDR3 has 14 amino acids. CDR1 and CDR2 from the germline V gene are MNHEY and SVGAGI. V gave up 6 bases and J gave up 5 bases, with 17 bases separating them. DNA of the CDR3: TGTGCCAGCAGACTCCCCGGAGGGTGGGACGAGCAGTACTTC. This translates into CASRLPGGWDEQYF.

The gene calls are TRBV28 and TRBJ2-7; the match to TRBD1 covers 8 bases. Germline trimming cut 5 bases from V and 1 base from J; bases unmatched to any gene: 7. Germline values: CDR1 MDHEN, CDR2 SYDVKM. The CDR3 consists of 15 residues. CDR3 loop: CASSTPGGRSYEQYF. For the CDR3, the DNA is TGTGCCAGCAGTACCCCAGGGGGCCGATCCTACGAGCAGTACTTC. The full variable domain, rest sourced from reference TRBV28 and TRBJ2-7, is DVKVTQSSRYLVKRTGEKVFLECVQDMDHENMFWYRQDPGLGLRLIYFSYDVKMKEKGDIPEGYSVSREKKERFSLILESASTNQTSMYLCASSTPGGRSYEQYFGPGTRLTVT.

V and J are TRBV4-2 and TRBJ2-1, with D tentatively TRBD2 (6 bases). Germline loops: CDR1 LGHNA, CDR2 YNFKEQ. The CDR3 loop spans 16 amino acids. Deletions cut 4 bases from V and 0 bases from J, with 13 bases between. CDR3 region: CASSPTRESSYNEQFF. The CDR3 DNA reads TGTGCCAGCAGCCCCACCCGGGAGAGCTCCTACAATGAGCAGTTCTTC.

J is TRBJ1-2 and V is TRBV7-2; maybe TRBD1 (5 bases). With 8 bases removed from V and 1 base from J, the gap between germline ends came to 11 bases. CDR1 and CDR2 (germline): SGHTA, FQGNSA. This CDR3 is 13 amino acids long. The CDR3 is CASSRGVNYGYTF. For the CDR3, the DNA is TGTGCCAGCTCCCGAGGGGTTAACTATGGCTACACCTTC.

For the CDR3, the DNA is TGCGCCAGCACCCAAGGAGCCCTATCCTACAATGAGCAGTTCTTC. Protein product: CASTQGALSYNEQFF. V usage is TRBV5-1 and J usage is TRBJ2-1; D gene ambiguous. Germline V CDR1 and CDR2: SGHRS, YFSETQ. The CDR3 length is 15 residues. Deletions cut 6 bases from V and 1 base from J, with 14 bases between.

The chain has TRBV2 and TRBJ2-5; 7 nucleotides match TRBD2. The trim removed 5 bases at V and 1 base at J, leaving 10 bases unmatched. This CDR3 spans 16 amino acids. In germline, CDR1 is SNHLY, CDR2 FYNNEI. This CDR3 reads CASSSRIAGFQETQYF. CDR3 bases: TGTGCCAGCAGTAGTAGGATAGCGGGTTTCCAAGAGACCCAGTACTTC.

The genes are TRBV2 and TRBJ2-7; 8 bases align to TRBD1. The ends lost 4 bases at V and 5 bases at J; junction bases unmatched: 7. This CDR3 region has 14 residues. Germline V gene lookup returns CDR1 SNHLY and CDR2 FYNNEI. CDR3 in DNA: TGTGCCAGCAGTGCCTACAGGGGGGTAGACGAGCAGTACTTC. Translation: CASSAYRGVDEQYF.

The V call is TRBV5-1, the J call TRBJ2-7; D remains ambiguous. The germline V and J ends were trimmed by 0 bases and 7 bases, with 11 bases remaining between them. CDR1 and CDR2 from the germline V gene are SGHRS and YFSETQ. This CDR3 spans 13 amino acids. CDR3 in amino acids: CASSLESLGEQYF. In DNA form, the CDR3 reads TGCGCCAGCAGCTTGGAGTCTTTGGGGGAGCAGTACTTC.

In regard to this clone: Other nucleotide sequences in the sample specify the same CDR3. The rearrangement links TRBV28 to TRBJ2-7, with no clear D. Trimming took off 8 bases at V and 3 bases at J, with 8 bases between the two ends. There are 11 residues in the CDR3. The germline V gene has CDR1 MDHEN and CDR2 SYDVKM. The chain's CDR3 is CASRENYEQYF. In DNA form, the CDR3 reads TGTGCCAGCCGAGAGAACTACGAGCAGTACTTC.

The V and J genes are TRBV28 and TRBJ2-7, with TRBD2 identical over 14 bases. The ends lost 2 bases at V and 7 bases at J; junction bases unmatched: 7. The CDR3 is 16 amino acids. The V gene's germline CDR1 is MDHEN and CDR2 SYDVKM. CDR3 sequence: CASSLHGTSGSGEQYF. The DNA for the CDR3 is TGTGCCAGCAGTTTACACGGGACTAGCGGGAGTGGTGAGCAGTACTTC.

V usage is TRBV6-1 and J usage is TRBJ1-5, with D possibly TRBD1 on 5 matching bases. V lost 4 bases to trimming and J lost 3 bases, with 13 bases between them. From germline, CDR1 is MNHNS and CDR2 SASEGT. The CDR3 totals 15 residues. CDR3 sequence: CASSGRDGPNQPQHF. CDR3 DNA sequence: TGTGCCAGCAGTGGGAGGGACGGACCCAATCAGCCCCAGCATTTT.

V gene TRBV6-1 combines with J gene TRBJ1-3, with TRBD1 matching over 7 bases. CDR3 length: 16 amino acids. Trimming at V came to 3 bases and at J to 4 bases, leaving 9 bases not matched to a gene. Germline-derived CDR1 and CDR2 are MNHNS and SASEGT. The CDR3 bases are TGTGCCAGCAGTGAGTTACAGGGGCTGCGGGGAAACACCATATATTTT. This translates into CASSELQGLRGNTIYF.

The chain couples TRBV7-9 to TRBJ2-7, with D possibly being TRBD1 (7 bases). Between the trimmed V and J ends, which lost 4 bases and 2 bases, there was a span of 15 bases. CDR3 length: 15 amino acids. The germline V gene encodes CDR1 SEHNR and CDR2 FQNEAQ (reference sequence). Here the CDR3 reads CASSYVQGGTYEQYF. The CDR3 DNA is TGTGCCAGCAGCTATGTTCAGGGGGGAACCTACGAGCAGTACTTC.

This clone has a single count. The J gene is TRBJ2-1, the V gene TRBV5-4; 7 positions agree with TRBD1. The CDR3 has 13 amino acids. Germline-derived CDR1 and CDR2 are SGHNT and YYREEE (reference sequence). The V and J ends lost 2 bases and 10 bases, in that order; junction bases with no gene match: 6. This CDR3 reads CASSFDRAGEQFF. The CDR3, as DNA: TGTGCCAGCAGCTTTGACAGGGCCGGGGAGCAGTTCTTC.